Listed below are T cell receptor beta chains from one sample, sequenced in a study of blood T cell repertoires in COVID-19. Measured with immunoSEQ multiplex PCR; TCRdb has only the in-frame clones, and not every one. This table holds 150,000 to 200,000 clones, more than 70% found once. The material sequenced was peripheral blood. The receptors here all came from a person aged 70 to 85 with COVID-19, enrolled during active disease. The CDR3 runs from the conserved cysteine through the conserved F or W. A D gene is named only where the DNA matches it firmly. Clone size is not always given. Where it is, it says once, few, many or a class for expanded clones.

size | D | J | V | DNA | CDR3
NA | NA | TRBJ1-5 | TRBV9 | TGTGCCAGCAGCGTAGATGCAGGTAGCAATCAGCCCCAGCATTTT | CASSVDAGSNQPQHF
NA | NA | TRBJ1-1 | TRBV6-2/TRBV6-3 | TGTGCCAGCAGTTACAGGGGTGAAGCTTTCTTT | CASSYRGEAFF
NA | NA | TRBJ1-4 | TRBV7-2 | TGTGCCAGCAGCCTTCAGGCCACTAATGAAAAACTGTTTTTT | CASSLQATNEKLFF
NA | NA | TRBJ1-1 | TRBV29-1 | TGCAGCGCCCAGGGTTTCAACACTGAAGCTTTCTTT | CSAQGFNTEAFF
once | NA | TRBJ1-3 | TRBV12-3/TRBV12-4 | TGTGCCACCCTAAGAAACACCATATATTTT | CATLRNTIYF
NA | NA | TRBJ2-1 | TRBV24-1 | TGTGCCACCAGAGACTCCGGCGAAAATGAGCAGTTCTTC | CATRDSGENEQFF
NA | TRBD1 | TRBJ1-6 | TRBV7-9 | TGTGCCAGCAGCCAGCTTTACCCGGGACAGCAAATTAATTCACCCCTCCACTTT | CASSQLYPGQQINSPLHF
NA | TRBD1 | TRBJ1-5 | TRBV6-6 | TGTGCCAGCAGGGATGCAGGGGGGCGTCAGCCCCAGCATTTT | CASRDAGGRQPQHF
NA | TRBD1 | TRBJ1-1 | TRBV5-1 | TGCGCCAGCAGCTTGTTTGCGGACAGGGGGGGTGAAGCTTTCTTT | CASSLFADRGGEAFF
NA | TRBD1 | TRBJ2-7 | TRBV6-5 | TGTGCCAGCAGTTACGTACAGGGGGGCCCCTACGAGCAGTACTTC | CASSYVQGGPYEQYF
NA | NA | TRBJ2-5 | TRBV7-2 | TGTGCCAGCAGCCCACGGACTAGGGGGGAGGGGACCCAGTACTTC | CASSPRTRGEGTQYF
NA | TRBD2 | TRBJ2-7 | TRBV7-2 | TGTGCCAGCAGCTTAGTTGCGGGGGGGATTTACGAGCAGTACTTC | CASSLVAGGIYEQYF
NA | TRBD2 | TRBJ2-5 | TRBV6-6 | TGTGCCAGCAGTTACCCCGAACCAGCGGGGGCGGGGACCCAGTACTTC | CASSYPEPAGAGTQYF
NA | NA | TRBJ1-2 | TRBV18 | TGTGCCAGCTCACCCCCGGACAATGGCTACACCTTC | CASSPPDNGYTF
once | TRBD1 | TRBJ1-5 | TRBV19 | TGTGCCAGTAGTAAGGAGGGGGCCCAGCCCCAGCATTTT | CASSKEGAQPQHF
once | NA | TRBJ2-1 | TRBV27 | TGTGCCACCCGTCCTAGCTCCTACAATGAGCAGTTCTTC | CATRPSSYNEQFF
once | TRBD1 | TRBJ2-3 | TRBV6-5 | TGTGCCAGCAGGCTAACAGGGGGCCGTGCAGATACGCAGTATTTT | CASRLTGGRADTQYF
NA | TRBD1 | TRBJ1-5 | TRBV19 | TGTGCCAGTAACCTCGATGTGACAGGGCGTCAGCCCCAGCATTTT | CASNLDVTGRQPQHF
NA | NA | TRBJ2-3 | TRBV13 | TGTGCCAGCAACACCCCAGACACAGATACGCAGTATTTT | CASNTPDTDTQYF
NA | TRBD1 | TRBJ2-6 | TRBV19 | TGTGCCAGTAGTACCCTCGGACAGGGATCTGGGGCCAACGTCCTGACTTTC | CASSTLGQGSGANVLTF